Included here is one T cell receptor (beta chain) sequence, with context. The data originate from a study of shared clonotypes between healthy human individuals. Profiled with immunoSEQ multiplex PCR; TCRdb holds only in-frame clones, not every one. The top ten hold roughly 0.055% of the sample, which has about 600,000 clones, roughly 97% seen once. CDR3 length: 15 residues. Germline CDR1 reads MNHEY; CDR2 reads SMNVEV (reference sequence). The junction had 5 bases not matched to a gene; V was cut back by 0 bases and J by 8 bases. Sequenced sample: naive CD4+ T cells sorted from blood. Subset denoted: CD45RA+ positively selected. The V gene is TRBV27, the J gene TRBJ2-4; 9 nucleotides align to TRBD2. This receptor was taken from a woman in her thirties in good health. Here the CDR3 DNA reads TGTGCCAGCAGTTTATCGCCTAGCGGGAATGACATTCAGTACTTC. Its translation is CASSLSPSGNDIQYF.